The 30 T cell receptor beta chains reported below all come from one sample, sequenced in a study of patients and donors after allogeneic stem cell transplantation. TCRdb independently ran MiXCR on the RT-PCR reads; one entry per CDR3 protein. The sample includes about 57,000 distinct CDR3 sequences, 13% of them seen just once. Sequencing input: blood, either unsorted or a sorted T cell fraction (not recorded which). The receptor source for this set is a human donor who was either an allogeneic HSCT recipient or a stem cell or donor lymphocyte infusion donor (not recorded which). It is not recorded whose cells these are; they may come from a transplant donor.

This clonotype was recorded at least ten times. In DNA form, the CDR3 reads TGTGCCAGTGGTTCACAGGGGGGCGCTGAAGCTTTCTTT. Its protein is CASGSQGGAEAFF. The V call is TRBV19, the J call TRBJ1-1; TRBD1 matches 8 bases. This CDR3 has 13 residues. CDR1 and CDR2 (germline): LNHDA, SQIVND (reference sequence). V lost 8 bases to trimming and J lost 6 bases; unmatched junction nucleotides: 8.

This clonotype was observed a handful of times. The chain has TRBV9 and TRBJ1-1; TRBD1 is a possible D gene (6 bases). Trimming stripped 3 bases from V and 4 bases from J, with 16 bases between. CDR3 length: 15 residues. CDR1 is SGDLS and CDR2 is YYNGEE in the germline V gene. CDR3 in amino acids: CASSEDSSFGTEAFF. The CDR3, as DNA: TGTGCCAGCAGCGAGGACAGTTCCTTTGGCACTGAAGCTTTCTTT.

The chain combines TRBV6-1 with TRBJ2-7; D tentatively reads TRBD1 or TRBD2 (5 bases each). The CDR3 spans 15 residues. The germline gives CDR1 MNHNS, CDR2 SASEGT. Trimming took off 3 bases at V and 5 bases at J, with 17 bases between the two ends. CDR3 DNA: TGTGCCAGCAGTGAGTCCCCGGGACCCGCGGACGAGCAGTACTTC. It specifies CASSESPGPADEQYF.

Ten or more counts support this clonotype. The chain is built from TRBV20-1 and TRBJ1-1; TRBD1 agrees at 10 bases. Trimming at V came to 3 bases and at J to 8 bases, leaving 6 bases not matched to a gene. The CDR3 sequence is 13 residues long. Per germline, CDR1 DFQATT and CDR2 SNEGSKA (reference sequence). CDR3 DNA: TGCAGTGCTAGCGGACAGGGGGTCTTAGAAGCTTTCTTT. It translates to CSASGQGVLEAFF.

This clonotype was detected ten times or more. The chain uses TRBV24-1 and TRBJ1-6, with no clear D. The ends were cut back, 8 bases at V and 6 bases at J, with 13 bases in the middle. This CDR3 contains 14 residues. Germline assignment: CDR1 KGHDR and CDR2 SFDVKD. The CDR3 region is CATKGPGVNSPLHF. In nucleotides, the CDR3 is TGTGCCACCAAGGGTCCCGGGGTTAATTCACCCCTCCACTTT.

This clonotype has a count of ten or more. This chain connects TRBV15 to TRBJ1-5; 8 bases align to TRBD1. CDR3 length: 15 residues. V lost 1 base, J lost 7 bases, and 6 bases stayed unmatched. Germline assignment: CDR1 LNHNV and CDR2 YYDKDF (reference sequence). The DNA for the CDR3 is TGTGCCACCAGCAGAGTGGGGACAGGTTGGCAGCCCCAGCATTTT. This codes for CATSRVGTGWQPQHF.

This clonotype showed up just a few times. This chain connects TRBV7-9 to TRBJ1-6; unclear D gene. The CDR3 contains 13 residues. Germline assignment: CDR1 SEHNR and CDR2 FQNEAQ (reference sequence). V was shortened by 0 bases and J by 8 bases, with 5 bases between the two germline ends. For the CDR3, the DNA is TGTGCCAGCAGCTTAGCCCGGGATTCACCCCTCCACTTT. Protein sequence: CASSLARDSPLHF.

V and J are TRBV12-3 or TRBV12-4 and TRBJ1-5; D not certain. The V end was cut by 3 bases, the J end by 9 bases, with 9 bases between. The CDR3 length is 12 residues. The CDR3 DNA follows: TGTGCCAGCAGTTTCGGCCCGCGGCCCCAGCATTTT. Translating it yields CASSFGPRPQHF.

The sample holds a few counts of this clonotype. The chain has TRBV6-1 and TRBJ1-1; unclear D gene. CDR3 length: 14 amino acids. Trimming took off 2 bases at V and 1 base at J, with 8 bases between the two ends. The germline gives CDR1 MNHNS, CDR2 SASEGT. CDR3 residues: CASSELHTNTEAFF. The DNA for the CDR3 is TGTGCCAGCAGTGAACTCCATACGAACACTGAAGCTTTCTTT.

V usage is TRBV21-1 and J usage is TRBJ2-7; whether TRBD1, the table's D call, matches the DNA was not checked. TRBV21-1 is annotated as a pseudogene. CDR3 length: 15 amino acids. The CDR3 spells CASSRKATDPWEQYF. CDR3 DNA sequence: TGTGCCAGCAGCAGGAAGGCTACAGACCCCTGGGAGCAGTACTTC.

This clonotype was recorded at least ten times. The rearrangement links TRBV11-2 to TRBJ2-1, with 8 bases fitting TRBD2. CDR1 is SGHAT and CDR2 is FQNNGV in the germline V gene. This CDR3 region has 13 residues. The V and J ends lost 1 base and 13 bases, in that order; junction bases with no gene match: 6. CDR3 nucleotide sequence: TGTGCCAGCAGCTTAGGGGAGCGGGAGAGACAGTTCTTC. It codes for CASSLGERERQFF.

This clonotype is medium-sized in the sample. CDR3 bases: TGCAGTGCTTTCCTACCGGGACAGGGATTTTTCGAGCAGTACTTC. This sequence encodes CSAFLPGQGFFEQYF. The V gene is TRBV20-1, the J gene TRBJ2-7; 9 bases are shared with TRBD1. The CDR3 covers 15 residues. The junction had 14 bases not matched to a gene; V was cut back by 5 bases and J by 6 bases. CDR1 is DFQATT, CDR2 SNEGSKA, per germline (reference sequence).

This clonotype was recorded at least ten times. V and J are TRBV12-3 or TRBV12-4 and TRBJ2-7; either TRBD1 or TRBD2 may fit D (5 bases each). V shed 3 bases and J shed 4 bases, with 13 bases lying between them. This CDR3 is built from 14 residues. In DNA form, the CDR3 reads TGTGCCAGCAGTTTGTTGGGGGTTAGGTACGAGCAGTACTTC. Its translation: CASSLLGVRYEQYF.

V is TRBV12-3 or TRBV12-4 and J is TRBJ2-5, with 7 bases aligning to TRBD1. V shed 3 bases, J shed 6 bases, and the junction held 4 bases outside the gene matches. The CDR3 length is 13 residues. CDR3 nucleotide sequence: TGTGCCAGCAGTTTTACAGGGGAGAAGACCCAGTACTTC. Protein: CASSFTGEKTQYF.

J is TRBJ2-1 and V is TRBV7-3; 9 bases fit TRBD2. This CDR3 is 15 amino acids long. With 5 bases clipped from V and 9 bases from J, the junction kept 11 bases outside the gene matches. Germline V gives CDR1 SGHTA, CDR2 FQGTGA. CDR3 DNA sequence: TGTGCCAGCAGCACACATAGCGGGAGCTTAGTTGAGCAGTTCTTC. Its translation is CASSTHSGSLVEQFF.

The sample holds a few counts of this clonotype. The chain is built from TRBV11-2 and TRBJ2-3, with D unresolved. Trimming removed 5 bases from V and 2 bases from J, with 14 bases in between. This CDR3 has 15 amino acids. Germline values: CDR1 SGHAT, CDR2 FQNNGV. Written as DNA, the CDR3 is TGTGCCAGCAGCCTAAGGACGCCTCACACAGATACGCAGTATTTT. Protein sequence: CASSLRTPHTDTQYF. Looking up the rest from reference TRBV11-2 and TRBJ2-3 gives the full variable domain: EAGVAQSPRYKIIEKRQSVAFWCNPISGHATLYWYQQILGQGPKLLIQFQNNGVVDDSQLPKDRFSAERLKGVDSTLKIQPAKLEDSAVYLCASSLRTPHTDTQYFGPGTRLTVL.

In its sample, this clonotype was seen a few times. CDR3 sequence: CASSLRVQGDTEAFF. CDR3 sequence (DNA): TGTGCCAGCAGCTTAAGGGTCCAGGGTGACACTGAAGCTTTCTTT. This chain uses TRBV11-3 with TRBJ1-1, with TRBD1 as a possible D gene (5 bases). Germline loops: CDR1 SGHNT, CDR2 YENEEA. The CDR3 covers 15 residues. V lost 2 bases, J lost 3 bases, and 13 bases lay in between.

The chain joins TRBV6-6 to TRBJ2-2; TRBD1 might be the D (6 bases). The V end was cut by 6 bases, the J end by 0 bases, with 14 bases between. Germline assignment: CDR1 MNHNY and CDR2 SVGAGI (reference sequence). This CDR3 has 16 residues. The CDR3 DNA sequence: TGTGCCAGCAGCCGCAGTAGGGGGACGAACACCGGGGAGCTGTTTTTT. Encoded protein: CASSRSRGTNTGELFF.

This clonotype appeared a few times. This rearrangement joins TRBV20-1 to TRBJ2-7, with TRBD2 matching 10 bases. The CDR3 sequence is 14 residues long. Germline values: CDR1 DFQATT, CDR2 SNEGSKA (reference sequence). V gave up 6 bases and J gave up 6 bases; unmatched junction bases: 11. The CDR3 reads CSAQSNSGRIEQYF. Written as DNA, the CDR3 is TGCAGTGCCCAATCCAATAGCGGGAGGATCGAGCAGTACTTC.

This clonotype was recorded a few times. The chain combines TRBV12-3 or TRBV12-4 with TRBJ1-5; 7 bases match TRBD1. With 4 bases clipped from V and 7 bases from J, the junction kept 7 bases outside the gene matches. The CDR3 consists of 14 residues. For the CDR3, the DNA is TGTGCCAGCAGTTCCCAACAGGGGAACCAGCCCCAGCATTTT. Amino acids: CASSSQQGNQPQHF.

This clonotype appeared a few times. V usage is TRBV20-1 and J usage is TRBJ1-5, with a tentative D call TRBD1 (6 bases). In germline, CDR1 is DFQATT, CDR2 SNEGSKA (reference sequence). V lost 2 bases to trimming and J lost 0 bases, with 20 bases between them. The CDR3 is made up of 18 amino acids. This CDR3 reads CSARQAGGQVYSNQPQHF. CDR3 DNA: TGCAGTGCTAGACAAGCTGGGGGCCAGGTATATAGCAATCAGCCCCAGCATTTT.

This clonotype was seen at least ten times. J is TRBJ2-3 and V is TRBV10-3; 11 bases agree with TRBD1. CDR1 is ENHRY and CDR2 is SYGVKD in the germline V gene. The CDR3 runs to 14 residues. V gave up 10 bases and J gave up 2 bases; unmatched junction bases: 5. CDR3 in DNA: TGTGCCAGCTGGGACAGGGGGTACACAGATACGCAGTATTTT. Amino acid sequence: CASWDRGYTDTQYF.

The chain recombines TRBV12-3 or TRBV12-4 with TRBJ2-3; 7 bases are shared with TRBD2. The CDR3 is 15 amino acids. With V trimmed by 5 bases and J by 1 base, 6 bases remained unmatched. The CDR3 DNA reads TGTGCCAGCAGTCCTTGGGGGGGGGGCACAGATACGCAGTATTTT. It is translated as CASSPWGGGTDTQYF.

The chain has TRBV25-1 and TRBJ2-5, with 9 nucleotides matching TRBD1. The CDR3 contains 15 residues. The junction had 4 bases not matched to a gene; V was cut back by 3 bases and J by 2 bases. CDR1 is MGHDK and CDR2 is SYGVNS in the germline V gene. CDR3 in amino acids: CASSDFGQGQETQYF. CDR3 nucleotide sequence: TGTGCCAGCAGTGATTTTGGACAGGGGCAAGAGACCCAGTACTTC.

At least ten counts were recorded for this clonotype. The chain uses TRBV7-9 and TRBJ1-5; 7 bases are shared with TRBD1. V dropped 4 bases and J dropped 5; count of bases not matched to a gene: 5. CDR3 length: 14 residues. Germline CDR1 is SEHNR and CDR2 is FQNEAQ (reference sequence). The CDR3 bases are TGTGCCAGCAGCTCCCGGGACAGCGATCAGCCCCAGCATTTT. It codes for CASSSRDSDQPQHF.

Points on this clonotype: A read error may be the cause here, since a much bigger clone is one base away. CDR3 protein: CASRSIAGGVYNEQFF. DNA for the CDR3: TGTGCCAGCAGATCCATAGCGGGAGGGGTGTACAATGAGCAGTTCTTC. This sequence joins TRBV27 and TRBJ2-1, with 11 bases fitting TRBD2. Germline V gene sequence: CDR1 MNHEY, CDR2 SMNVEV (reference sequence). V was clipped by 6 bases and J by 4 bases; unmatched bases: 8. CDR3 length equals 16 residues.

This clonotype was recorded at least ten times. The rearrangement joins TRBV5-1 to TRBJ1-1; D possibly corresponds to TRBD1 (5 bases). The germline V gene encodes CDR1 SGHRS and CDR2 YFSETQ. With 4 bases removed from V and 3 bases from J, the gap between germline ends came to 13 bases. CDR3 size: 14 residues. CDR3 nucleotide sequence: TGCGCCAGCAGCGCAGGACAATCGCACACTGAAGCTTTCTTT. Protein product: CASSAGQSHTEAFF.

This clonotype was picked up many times. The chain employs TRBV7-2 and TRBJ1-5; tentative D call: TRBD1 (5 bases). This CDR3 is built from 15 residues. Germline CDR1 is SGHTA and CDR2 is FQGNSA. V was clipped by 3 bases and J by 1 base, with 10 bases between them. DNA of the CDR3: TGTGCCAGCAGCTTTTCAGGGTCGAGCAATCAGCCCCAGCATTTT. It specifies CASSFSGSSNQPQHF.

This clonotype was found many times. V is TRBV5-1 and J is TRBJ1-2, with 8 positions matching TRBD1. From germline, CDR1 is SGHRS and CDR2 YFSETQ. The CDR3 loop spans 14 amino acids. With 3 bases clipped from V and 6 bases from J, the junction kept 7 bases outside the gene matches. CDR3 coding DNA: TGCGCCAGCAGCTCGGACAGGGCCGGTAATGGCTACACCTTC. Translated, it gives CASSSDRAGNGYTF.

In its sample, this clonotype was seen a few times. V and J are TRBV3-1 and TRBJ2-2, with D tentatively TRBD2 (5 bases). Germline lookup yields CDR1 LGHDT and CDR2 YNNKEL (reference sequence). CDR3 length: 15 amino acids. Deletions cut 7 bases from V and 6 bases from J, with 18 bases between. CDR3 loop: CASNKLPGTPGELFF. The CDR3 DNA reads as TGTGCCAGCAATAAGCTCCCGGGAACACCCGGGGAGCTGTTTTTT.